This TCR beta chain was captured by sequencing in a study of blood T cells in healthy people across ages. A J-beta primer mix and a sample-barcoded 5' primer were used in a second PCR of roughly 6 to 11 cycles. From each sample, at least 2.5 million paired-end reads containing CDR3 were obtained. In TCRdb, the 5' RACE reads were re-called with MiXCR into one record per CDR3 protein. Of 1.4 million or so distinct CDR3 sequences detected, less than 45% appear once; the ten largest clones hold 4%. Germline V gene lookup returns CDR1 SGHRS and CDR2 YFSETQ. The CDR3 is made up of 17 amino acids. Trimming shortened V by 0 bases and J by 0 bases, and 13 bases separated the two germline ends.

The V and J genes are TRBV5-1 and TRBJ2-1; D ambiguous. Sequencing was performed on blood. The sequence came from a woman between 18 and 30 years old in good health. CDR3 in amino acids: CASSLALLDDSYNEQFF. For the CDR3, the DNA is TGCGCCAGCAGCTTGGCCCTCCTCGACGACTCCTACAATGAGCAGTTCTTC.